Listed below are T cell receptor beta chains from one sample, sequenced in a study of T cells in Graves' hyperthyroidism and ophthalmopathy. TCRdb independently ran MiXCR on the multiplex PCR reads; one entry per CDR3 protein. The sample has around 600,000 distinct CDR3 sequences, roughly 15% seen once. The sequencing input was blood. Receptors were obtained from a woman aged 50 to 65 with Graves' ophthalmopathy. The CDR3 runs from the conserved cysteine through the conserved F or W. D genes are given only for firm matches. Only part of the rows carry a size: once, few, many, or a class if the clone is expanded.

clone size	CDR3 length	J gene	V gene	D gene	CDR3 DNA	CDR3 protein
many	12	TRBJ2-3	TRBV7-2	.	TGTGCCAGCAGTGAACACACAGATACGCAGTATTTT	CASSEHTDTQYF
.	13	TRBJ1-4	TRBV27	.	TGTGCCAGCAGTTTGCCGGGTGGTGAAAAACTGTTTTTT	CASSLPGGEKLFF
many	15	TRBJ2-1	TRBV13	TRBD1	TGTGCCAGCAGCTTAATTGGACAGGGGATCGTTGAGCAGTTCTTC	CASSLIGQGIVEQFF
.	14	TRBJ1-2	TRBV3-1	TRBD1	TGTGCCAGCAGCCAAGTTCGAGGGGGCGTTGGCTACACCTTC	CASSQVRGGVGYTF
many	14	TRBJ1-2	TRBV6-6	.	TGTGCCAGCAGTTACTCACCCAGGGTGGACGGCTACACCTTC	CASSYSPRVDGYTF
few	13	TRBJ2-1	TRBV10-3	.	TGTGCCATCGGCTCAGGAGTCTACAATGAGCAGTTCTTC	CAIGSGVYNEQFF
many	13	TRBJ2-5	TRBV29-1	.	TGCAGCGTTGCCATAAAACTCCAAGAGACCCAGTACTTC	CSVAIKLQETQYF
few	12	TRBJ2-3	TRBV29-1	.	TGCAGCGTTGAGGCTGACACAGATACGCAGTATTTT	CSVEADTDTQYF
.	13	TRBJ2-5	TRBV28	.	TGTGCCAGCAGCCGGAACTTCCAAGAGACCCAGTACTTC	CASSRNFQETQYF
.	15	TRBJ2-2	TRBV6-2/TRBV6-3	TRBD1	TGTGCCAGCACCCTTACAGGGGGCATCGTCGGGGAGCTGTTTTTT	CASTLTGGIVGELFF
many	14	TRBJ2-5	TRBV28	TRBD1	TGTGCCAGCAGCCCCACTCCGACAGGGAAGACCCAGTACTTC	CASSPTPTGKTQYF
many	12	TRBJ2-3	TRBV7-2	TRBD1	TGTGCCAGCAGCAACAGGGGAGATACGCAGTATTTT	CASSNRGDTQYF
many	18	TRBJ2-1	TRBV14	TRBD2	TGTGCCAGCAGCCAACAAAGACTAGCGGGGTCCTCCTACAATGAGCAGTTCTTC	CASSQQRLAGSSYNEQFF
many	14	TRBJ2-1	TRBV20-1	TRBD2	TGCAGTGCTAAGCAGCGGGAGGATTACAATGAGCAGTTCTTC	CSAKQREDYNEQFF
.	15	TRBJ2-7	TRBV11-3	TRBD1	TGTGCCAGCAGCCCGCGGACAGGGGGCGTATACGAGCAGTACTTC	CASSPRTGGVYEQYF
.	17	TRBJ1-6	TRBV7-2	TRBD1	TGTGCCAGCAGCTTAGCCGGGACAGCGCATAATAATTCACCCCTCCACTTT	CASSLAGTAHNNSPLHF
few	15	TRBJ1-4	TRBV7-2	TRBD1	TGTGCCAGCAGTCAAGGACAGGGGGCTGGTGAAAAACTGTTTTTT	CASSQGQGAGEKLFF
.	14	TRBJ1-1	TRBV19	TRBD1	TGTGCCAGTAGTAGACAGGGATCGGGCACTGAAGCTTTCTTT	CASSRQGSGTEAFF
few	14	TRBJ2-1	TRBV9	.	TGTGCCAGCAGCGTCCAAAGCTCCTACAATGAGCAGTTCTTC	CASSVQSSYNEQFF
many	15	TRBJ2-1	TRBV6-1	TRBD2	TGTGCCAGCAGTGCTCGGACTAGTTGGAAAAATGAGCAGTTCTTC	CASSARTSWKNEQFF
many	13	TRBJ1-5	TRBV29-1	TRBD1	TGCAGCGTAACGGACAGGGCCAATCAGCCCCAGCATTTT	CSVTDRANQPQHF
few	17	TRBJ2-5	TRBV15	.	TGTGCCACCAGCAGAGATCACCGTCAGGGGACAATAGAGACCCAGTACTTC	CATSRDHRQGTIETQYF
.	13	TRBJ2-3	TRBV9	.	TGTGCCAGCAGCATCGTTGGACAAGATACGCAGTATTTT	CASSIVGQDTQYF
.	12	TRBJ1-4	TRBV6-1	.	TGTGCCAGCTTGAGCGGGAATGAAAAACTGTTTTTT	CASLSGNEKLFF
few	12	TRBJ2-7	TRBV30	.	TGTGCCTGGAGTGATGGGGCCTACGAGCAGTACTTC	CAWSDGAYEQYF
few	15	TRBJ2-7	TRBV12-3/TRBV12-4	.	TGTGCCAGCGGAATAGCGCGGCCGGCCTCCTACGAGCAGTACTTC	CASGIARPASYEQYF
many	15	TRBJ2-7	TRBV5-1	TRBD2	TGCGCCAGCAGCTTGGGTGGCGGGAGAACCTACGAGCAGTACTTC	CASSLGGGRTYEQYF
many	14	TRBJ2-3	TRBV27	TRBD1	TGTGCCAGCAGACCGGGACAGGGGGCAGATACGCAGTATTTT	CASRPGQGADTQYF
many	14	TRBJ1-2	TRBV2	TRBD1	TGTGCCAGCAGGCGGACAGGGGAAACTGATGGCTACACCTTC	CASRRTGETDGYTF
many	16	TRBJ1-2	TRBV12-5	.	TGTGCTAGTGGTCCTATGGACAGTCCTCCTAACTATGGCTACACCTTC	CASGPMDSPPNYGYTF
many	15	TRBJ2-4	TRBV18	.	TGTGCCAGCTCACCGGATGCGCGGTCCAAAAACATTCAGTACTTC	CASSPDARSKNIQYF
.	15	TRBJ1-1	TRBV27	TRBD1	TGTGCCAGCAGTTTAAGGGGGCTTGGAAACACTGAAGCTCTCTTT	CASSLRGLGNTEALF
many	14	TRBJ2-4	TRBV7-2	.	TGTGCCAGCAGCAGTGACAGCTTCAAAAACATTCAGTACTTC	CASSSDSFKNIQYF
many	15	TRBJ2-1	TRBV5-1	TRBD1	TGCGCCAGCAGCTTGGGGGACAGGAACTCCAATGAGCAGTTCTTC	CASSLGDRNSNEQFF
.	15	TRBJ2-1	TRBV5-5	.	TGTGCCAGCAGCTTGGAGACTACTCCCTACAATGAGCAGTTCTTC	CASSLETTPYNEQFF
.	16	TRBJ2-1	TRBV2	TRBD1	TGTGCCAGCAGTGAATTCGGGGTAGAGGGGGCCCATGAGCAGTTCTTC	CASSEFGVEGAHEQFF
many	17	TRBJ2-1	TRBV24-1	TRBD2	TGTGCCACCAGTGATTTTTCCGGGACTAGCGCGAACAATGAGCAGTTCTTC	CATSDFSGTSANNEQFF
.	16	TRBJ1-4	TRBV6-2/TRBV6-3	.	TGTGCCAGCAGTTACGAAGGCTACAGGGAAAGTGAAAAACTGTTTTTT	CASSYEGYRESEKLFF
many	14	TRBJ1-5	TRBV7-9	.	TGTGCCAGCAGCCCGGAGGGAGAGCGTCAGCCCCAGCATTTT	CASSPEGERQPQHF
many	12	TRBJ2-7	TRBV20-1	.	TGCAGTGCTAGTGAGTCAGGGTTGCGGCAGTACTTC	CSASESGLRQYF